The entry below gives a single TCR beta chain sequence along with its context. Its antigen is not identified. This sample was included in a study of T cell responses to AZD1222 COVID-19 vaccine. Study summary: Whether given at about 4 or about 12 weeks, second doses were pooled. General study results and limits: Only a handful of individuals given AZD1222 were seropositive at baseline.

The CDR3 totals 15 residues. Germline assignment: CDR1 MNHEY and CDR2 SVGAGI. With 8 bases removed from V and 0 bases from J, the gap between germline ends came to 13 bases. Data came from immunoSEQ multiplex PCR; TCRdb stores just in-frame clones and leaves some out. The sample includes around 190,000 clones, 85% to 95% seen only once; the top ten take over 1%. The V gene is TRBV6-5, the J gene TRBJ2-2; TRBD2 might be the D (6 bases). The clonotype comes from an adult in good health. The source material was peripheral blood, sampled on day 0 of AZD1222 vaccination. The CDR3 sequence is CASQEGGANTGELFF. The CDR3 nucleotides read TGTGCCAGCCAGGAAGGCGGGGCGAACACCGGGGAGCTGTTTTTT.